These T cell receptor beta chains were read from a single sample in a study of cytomegalovirus exposure and HLA in healthy donors. The table came from immunoSEQ multiplex PCR; TCRdb's copy has only in-frame clones and leaves some out. The repertoire consists of tens of thousands of clones, with roughly 70% occurring once and the leading ten covering roughly 4.4%. What was sequenced was PBMCs. The origin of the receptors is a man in his sixties in good health and CMV-seropositive. The CDR3 runs from the conserved cysteine through the conserved F or W. D genes are given only for firm matches. The listing skips clone size in some rows; elsewhere it reads once, few, many or a size class.

V gene	clone size	J gene	D gene	CDR3 protein	CDR3 DNA
TRBV5-1	-	TRBJ2-5	-	CASSLEGGAQETQYF	TGCGCCAGCAGCTTGGAGGGGGGGGCCCAAGAGACCCAGTACTTC
TRBV11-2	-	TRBJ1-6	-	CASSLAQSPLHF	TGCGCCAGCAGCTTAGCCCAATCACCCCTCCACTTT
TRBV6-6	-	TRBJ1-2	TRBD1	CASTEQGSGYTF	TGTGCCAGCACCGAACAGGGGTCTGGCTACACCTTC
TRBV5-5	-	TRBJ2-4	-	CASSLAPGKAKNIQYF	TGTGCCAGCAGCTTGGCTCCAGGGAAGGCCAAAAACATTCAGTACTTC
TRBV7-2	-	TRBJ1-2	-	CASSPSMTENYGYTF	TGTGCCAGCAGCCCCTCTATGACAGAGAACTATGGCTACACCTTC
TRBV6-5	-	TRBJ2-7	-	CASSGTFGEQYF	TGTGCCAGCAGTGGGACATTCGGCGAGCAGTACTTC
TRBV7-2	-	TRBJ2-7	TRBD2	CASSLDASGTYEQYF	TGTGCCAGCAGCTTAGATGCTAGCGGGACCTACGAGCAGTACTTC
TRBV15	few	TRBJ2-1	-	CATSRGQYNEQFF	TGTGCCACCAGCAGAGGACAGTACAATGAGCAGTTCTTC
TRBV25-1	few	TRBJ1-6	-	CASSVLANSPLHF	TGTGCCAGCAGTGTACTAGCTAATTCACCCCTCCACTTT
TRBV5-1	-	TRBJ1-1	-	CASSLDPGKVEAFF	TGCGCCAGCAGCTTGGATCCGGGGAAGGTTGAAGCTTTCTTT
TRBV5-6	-	TRBJ2-7	-	CASRREAEQYF	TGTGCCAGCAGGAGGGAGGCGGAGCAGTACTTC
TRBV7-6	few	TRBJ1-3	TRBD1	CASSPDRGPGNTIYF	TGTGCCAGCAGCCCAGACAGGGGCCCTGGAAACACCATATATTTT
TRBV6-1	-	TRBJ1-1	-	CASSEDWASLAFF	TGTGCCAGCAGTGAAGATTGGGCGTCTCTAGCTTTCTTT
TRBV9	-	TRBJ2-3	TRBD2	CASSALGLVTGTDTQYF	TGTGCCAGCAGCGCCCTAGGACTAGTTACCGGCACAGATACGCAGTATTTT
TRBV9	-	TRBJ2-1	-	CASSAGKDEQFF	TGTGCCAGCAGCGCAGGGAAGGATGAGCAGTTCTTC
TRBV5-8	-	TRBJ2-7	-	CASSQEYPGYYEQYF	TGCGCCAGCAGCCAAGAATACCCAGGGTACTACGAGCAGTACTTC
TRBV28	-	TRBJ1-5	-	CASSLGEGLAYQPQHF	TGTGCCAGCAGTTTAGGGGAAGGACTTGCTTATCAGCCCCAGCATTTT
TRBV7-9	-	TRBJ1-1	-	CASSLLSPQSEAFF	TGTGCCAGCAGCTTACTTTCCCCACAGAGTGAAGCTTTCTTT
TRBV5-1	few	TRBJ2-5	TRBD1	CASSSWDRGARGETQYF	TGCGCCAGCAGCTCCTGGGACAGGGGGGCGCGGGGGGAGACCCAGTACTTC
TRBV4-1	few	TRBJ2-5	TRBD2	CASSPGLAEETQYF	TGCGCCAGCAGCCCGGGACTAGCGGAAGAGACCCAGTACTTC
TRBV11-2	-	TRBJ2-3	TRBD2	CASSPGTSGNTQYF	TGTGCCAGCAGCCCGGGGACTAGCGGGAATACGCAGTATTTT
TRBV18	-	TRBJ1-4	-	CASSPRRTTDEKLFF	TGTGCCAGCTCTCCCCGGCGGACTACGGATGAAAAACTGTTTTTT
TRBV5-6	-	TRBJ1-2	-	CASSLSGGSNYGYTF	TGTGCCAGCAGCTTGAGCGGAGGGTCTAACTATGGCTACACCTTC
TRBV6-1	once	TRBJ2-1	TRBD2	CASSGRRRLAGYNEQFF	TGTGCCAGCAGTGGACGGAGAAGGCTAGCGGGGTACAATGAGCAGTTCTTC
TRBV6-6	-	TRBJ1-1	TRBD1	CASSRTGVEAFF	TGTGCCAGCAGTCGAACAGGGGTTGAAGCTTTCTTT
TRBV6-5	-	TRBJ1-2	-	CASSYTYRNGYTF	TGTGCCAGCAGTTACACCTACAGAAATGGCTACACCTTC
TRBV6-5	-	TRBJ2-5	-	CASDSTAQETQYF	TGTGCCAGCGACTCGACAGCCCAAGAGACCCAGTACTTC
TRBV7-2	once	TRBJ2-7	TRBD2	CASSLGVAGGYEQYF	TGTGCCAGCAGCTTAGGGGTAGCGGGGGGATACGAGCAGTACTTC
TRBV28	-	TRBJ1-1	-	CASSLRAGLNTEAFF	TGTGCCAGCAGTCTGCGGGCAGGTTTGAACACTGAAGCTTTCTTT
TRBV27	-	TRBJ2-5	-	CASSPRGSYIETQYF	TGTGCCAGCAGCCCCAGGGGAAGCTATATTGAGACCCAGTACTTC
TRBV7-9	-	TRBJ2-7	-	CASRTGYEQYF	TGTGCCAGCAGAACAGGTTACGAGCAGTACTTC
TRBV4-3	few	TRBJ1-3	-	CASSQDTGGGNTIYF	TGCGCCAGCAGCCAAGATACGGGGGGGGGAAACACCATATATTTT
TRBV19	-	TRBJ2-6	-	CASSDGMAGANVLTF	TGTGCCAGTAGCGACGGGATGGCTGGGGCCAACGTCCTGACTTTC
TRBV27	-	TRBJ2-7	-	CASSYRDSSSYEQYF	TGTGCCAGCAGTTACCGGGACTCAAGCTCCTACGAGCAGTACTTC
TRBV30	-	TRBJ1-5	TRBD1	CAWSPPDRRSQPQHF	TGTGCCTGGAGTCCCCCGGACAGGAGAAGTCAGCCCCAGCATTTT
TRBV4-3	-	TRBJ1-1	-	CASSLLMNTEAFF	TGCGCCAGCAGCCTTCTTATGAACACTGAAGCTTTCTTT
TRBV9	once	TRBJ2-2	TRBD2	CASSVSGGARIGELFF	TGTGCCAGCAGCGTAAGCGGGGGGGCCAGGATCGGGGAGCTGTTTTTT
TRBV21-1	-	TRBJ2-3	-	CASNKKKEDPSTDTQYF	TGTGCCAGCAACAAAAAGAAGGAGGACCCTAGCACAGATACGCAGTATTTT
TRBV19	-	TRBJ1-1	-	CASSIGAGTEAFF	TGTGCCAGTAGTATAGGCGCCGGGACTGAAGCTTTCTTT
TRBV27	-	TRBJ2-3	-	CASSRGARGADTQYF	TGTGCCAGCAGTCGGGGGGCTAGAGGGGCAGATACGCAGTATTTT
TRBV4-2	-	TRBJ1-6	TRBD1	CASSQDTGAIATYNSPLHF	TGTGCCAGCAGCCAAGATACAGGGGCAATAGCAACCTATAATTCACCCCTCCACTTT
TRBV9	-	TRBJ2-5	TRBD2	CASSVEPSWAGGPETQYF	TGTGCCAGCAGCGTAGAGCCCTCTTGGGCGGGGGGGCCAGAGACCCAGTACTTC
TRBV19	-	TRBJ1-4	-	CASSFGQGSTNEKLFF	TGTGCCAGTAGTTTCGGGCAGGGATCTACTAATGAAAAACTGTTTTTT
TRBV10-3	-	TRBJ1-1	-	CASSYSTEGTEAFF	TGTGCCAGCAGTTACTCGACGGAGGGCACTGAAGCTTTCTTT
TRBV2	-	TRBJ1-6	TRBD1	CASSSGQANSPLHF	TGTGCCAGCAGCTCCGGACAGGCTAATTCACCCCTCCACTTT
TRBV6-1	-	TRBJ2-7	TRBD1	CASSHGTALREQYF	TGTGCCAGCAGTCACGGGACAGCCCTCCGCGAGCAGTACTTC
TRBV18	-	TRBJ2-1	-	CASSPEDVIDEQFF	TGTGCCAGCTCACCCGAGGATGTAATCGATGAGCAGTTCTTC
TRBV6-1	-	TRBJ1-1	TRBD1	CASRGQGAGVTEAFF	TGTGCCTCCCGGGGACAGGGGGCGGGGGTCACTGAAGCTTTCTTT
TRBV2	once	TRBJ1-2	-	CASSKTGKPFNYGYTF	TGTGCCAGCAGTAAAACAGGGAAGCCTTTTAACTATGGCTACACCTTC
TRBV28	-	TRBJ2-7	-	CASIRTTPIYEQYF	TGTGCCAGCATCCGGACTACCCCTATCTACGAGCAGTACTTC
TRBV2	few	TRBJ2-3	TRBD2	CASSTSGRADTQYF	TGTGCCAGCTCGACTAGCGGGAGGGCAGATACGCAGTATTTT